The present TCR beta chain was sequenced within a study of T-cell memory formation after mild COVID-19. TCR alpha and TCR beta cDNA libraries carrying sample barcodes and UMIs were produced by 5'RACE using constant-segment primers. TCRdb re-derived calls from the 5' RACE reads in MiXCR, one entry per CDR3 protein. The sample holds 250,000 or so distinct CDR3 sequences, about a sixth seen once. Study observations and caveats: That cross-reactive memory joined was suggested by some responding clones appearing in pre-infection memory.

Comment on this clonotype: Its antigen is unknown.

Sequencing was performed on PBMCs or a T cell subset sorted from them (not recorded which). This clonotype was sampled from a man aged 18 to 29 who had mild COVID-19 (a few samples of this study predate the infection). Cell type and time point are not known.

The chain's CDR3 is CASSRGLPPSYEQYF. The CDR3 DNA sequence: TGTGCCAGCAGCCGGGGACTACCGCCATCCTACGAGCAGTACTTC. The chain carries TRBV5-4 and TRBJ2-7; 7 nucleotides match TRBD2. The CDR3 has 15 amino acids. Trimming cost V 4 bases and J 1 base; bases outside gene matches: 8. CDR1 SGHNT and CDR2 YYREEE come from the germline V gene (reference sequence). Variable domain in full (rest from reference TRBV5-4 and TRBJ2-7): ETGVTQSPTHLIKTRGQQVTLRCSSQSGHNTVSWYQQALGQGPQFIFQYYREEENGRGNFPPRFSGLQFPNYSSELNVNALELDDSALYLCASSRGLPPSYEQYFGPGTRLTVT.